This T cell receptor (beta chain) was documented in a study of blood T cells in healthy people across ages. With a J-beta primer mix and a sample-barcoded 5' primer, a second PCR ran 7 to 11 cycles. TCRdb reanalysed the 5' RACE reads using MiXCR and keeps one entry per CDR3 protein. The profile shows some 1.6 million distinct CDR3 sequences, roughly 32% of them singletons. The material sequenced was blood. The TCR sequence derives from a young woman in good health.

In DNA form, the CDR3 reads TGTGCCAGCAGCTCCCCCGAGGGGACAGGTCCTTACGAGCAGTACTTC. Translation gives CASSSPEGTGPYEQYF. V and J are TRBV7-9 and TRBJ2-7, with 8 bases that match TRBD1. V was pared by 4 bases and J by 4 bases, with 12 bases of the junction left unmatched. The CDR3 is made up of 16 amino acids. From germline, CDR1 is SEHNR and CDR2 FQNEAQ (reference sequence).